A single sample gave rise to the 32 T cell receptor beta chains below, sequenced in a study of T-cell reconstitution after alpha-beta-depleted transplantation in children. Molecular barcoding with unique molecular identifiers was used for the TCRbeta library. TCRdb called the PCR reads again in MiXCR, with one record for every CDR3 protein. The table includes a few hundred thousand distinct CDR3 sequences, roughly 21% detected once. The sequencing here drew on PBMCs, mostly from graft donor cells, taken 180 days after TCRalphabeta/CD19-depleted stem cell transplant. The receptors here all came from a male patient under 18 who had a stem cell transplant for acute lymphoblastic leukemia, so the T cells may come from the graft donor.

The chain uses TRBV27 and TRBJ2-1; maybe TRBD2 (5 bases). With 5 bases removed from V and 12 bases from J, the gap between germline ends came to 17 bases. Germline V gives CDR1 MNHEY, CDR2 SMNVEV (reference sequence). The CDR3 loop spans 13 amino acids. Here the CDR3 DNA reads TGTGCCAGCAGTCCAGGACTTACTACTAGGCAGTTCTTC. Its translation is CASSPGLTTRQFF.

The J gene is TRBJ2-5, the V gene TRBV3-1; D may match TRBD1 or TRBD2 (6 bases each). Germline CDR1 reads LGHDT; CDR2 reads YNNKEL (reference sequence). The V end was cut by 4 bases, the J end by 5 bases, with 20 bases between. This CDR3 spans 16 amino acids. This CDR3 reads CASSPSLGLRGETQYF. The CDR3 nucleotides are TGTGCCAGCAGCCCCTCCCTAGGACTAAGGGGGGAGACCCAGTACTTC.

The V gene is TRBV9, the J gene TRBJ1-1; D is undetermined. The ends were cut back, 0 bases at V and 1 base at J, with 4 bases in the middle. CDR1 and CDR2 from the germline V gene are SGDLS and YYNGEE. The CDR3 loop spans 13 amino acids. CDR3 nucleotides: TGTGCCAGCAGCGTAGCCCAGAACACTGAAGCTTTCTTT. It yields the protein CASSVAQNTEAFF.

This clonotype came up a few times. The chain recombines TRBV7-2 with TRBJ2-1, with TRBD2 matching 7 bases. The CDR3 runs 14 residues. Germline V gene lookup returns CDR1 SGHTA and CDR2 FQGNSA. V shed 1 base and J 5 bases; nucleotides not matched to a gene: 2. The CDR3, as DNA: TGTGCCAGCAGCTTAGAACTAGCGCACAATGAGCAGTTCTTC. It codes for CASSLELAHNEQFF.

This clonotype appeared a few times. The chain joins TRBV5-1 to TRBJ2-1; D is perhaps TRBD1 or TRBD2 (5 bases each). Trimming cost V 0 bases and J 3 bases, with 10 bases left between them. The CDR3 extends over 15 amino acids. The V gene's germline CDR1 is SGHRS and CDR2 YFSETQ. CDR3 bases: TGCGCCAGCAGCTTGGAACTAGGGGTCTACAATGAGCAGTTCTTC. Amino acid sequence: CASSLELGVYNEQFF.

With regard to this clonotype: At one end, the junction sequence differs from germline, possibly due to a read error. The CDR3 spells CASSQNLETSGPLTRF. The CDR3 DNA reads as TGCGCCAGCAGCCAAAATTTAGAGACTAGCGGACCTCTGACGCGGTTC. This chain joins TRBV4-1 and TRBJ2-7; 9 bases match TRBD2. The CDR3 extends over 16 amino acids. Per germline, CDR1 MGHRA and CDR2 YSYEKL.

The rearrangement uses TRBV5-1 and TRBJ2-7; 8 bases are a match to TRBD2. The CDR3 has 17 amino acids. CDR1 SGHRS and CDR2 YFSETQ come from the germline V gene. Unmatched junction bases numbered 19, after V lost 5 bases and J lost 6 bases. The CDR3 coding sequence is TGCGCCAGCAGTCCTCGAGCGGGAGCAACCCTTAGTGGCGAGCAGTACTTC. It codes for CASSPRAGATLSGEQYF.

This sequence joins TRBV12-3 or TRBV12-4 and TRBJ2-1; 8 positions agree with TRBD1. CDR3 length: 15 residues. V was pared by 3 bases and J by 3 bases, with 4 bases of the junction left unmatched. CDR3 in DNA: TGTGCCAGCAGTTTCTCCAGGGGGCTCTACAATGAGCAGTTCTTC. The encoded protein is CASSFSRGLYNEQFF.

This clonotype was observed at least ten times. This chain links TRBV12-3 or TRBV12-4 with TRBJ1-2; D may be TRBD1 (5 bases). Trimming cost V 6 bases and J 2 bases, with 16 bases left between them. This CDR3 is built from 15 residues. The chain's CDR3 is CASRTQDSPNYGYTF. The CDR3 nucleotides read TGTGCCAGCAGGACCCAAGACAGCCCCAACTATGGCTACACCTTC.

The CDR3: CASSLDAAPIPYEQYF. DNA for the CDR3: TGTGCCAGCAGCTTAGATGCTGCCCCAATCCCTTACGAGCAGTACTTC. The chain is built from TRBV11-2 and TRBJ2-7; D gene uncertain. Between the trimmed V and J ends, which lost 0 bases and 4 bases, there was a span of 16 bases. The CDR3 covers 16 residues. The germline V gene has CDR1 SGHAT and CDR2 FQNNGV.

V usage is TRBV11-2 and J usage is TRBJ2-1; TRBD2 matches 14 bases. The CDR3 has 16 amino acids. The germline V gene has CDR1 SGHAT and CDR2 FQNNGV. V gave up 1 base and J gave up 9 bases; unmatched junction bases: 5. The CDR3 sequence: CASSLGGLAGEGEQFF. CDR3 DNA sequence: TGTGCCAGCAGCTTAGGGGGACTAGCGGGAGAGGGTGAGCAGTTCTTC.

The gene calls are TRBV21-1 and TRBJ2-5; the DNA was not used to check the table's D call, TRBD1. TRBV21-1 is designated a pseudogene. There are 15 residues in the CDR3. Written as DNA, the CDR3 is TGTGCCAGCAGCAAAGGGGGACAGGGGCCAGAGACCCAGTACTTC. Translating gives CASSKGGQGPETQYF.

There are many counts of this clonotype. The chain combines TRBV7-2 with TRBJ1-6; TRBD1 agrees at 11 bases. With V trimmed by 4 bases and J by 6 bases, 2 bases remained unmatched. Germline values: CDR1 SGHTA, CDR2 FQGNSA. The CDR3 length is 15 residues. The CDR3 region is CASSSGTGGNSPLHF. CDR3 DNA sequence: TGTGCCAGCAGCTCTGGGACAGGGGGTAATTCACCCCTCCACTTT.

This clonotype was found a few times. J is TRBJ2-2 and V is TRBV20-1; D not resolved. V was pared by 1 base and J by 5 bases, with 8 bases between. The CDR3 runs 13 residues. Germline V CDR1 and CDR2: DFQATT, SNEGSKA (reference sequence). The CDR3 spells CSARGYRTGELFF. In DNA, the CDR3 is TGCAGTGCTAGAGGCTACCGGACCGGGGAGCTGTTTTTT.

This clonotype was counted at least ten times. V and J are TRBV9 and TRBJ2-2; D uncertain. Germline V gives CDR1 SGDLS, CDR2 YYNGEE. This CDR3 spans 14 amino acids. Trimming stripped 4 bases from V and 1 base from J, with 8 bases between. CDR3 protein: CASSPAGNTGELFF. In nucleotides, the CDR3 is TGTGCCAGCAGCCCAGCCGGGAACACCGGGGAGCTGTTTTTT.

This clonotype has more than one count but fewer than ten. The chain joins TRBV20-1 to TRBJ2-2, with 9 bases aligning to TRBD2. V trimming: 2 bases; J trimming: 5 bases; junction bases outside the gene matches: 3. CDR1 is DFQATT, CDR2 SNEGSKA, per germline (reference sequence). This CDR3 has 14 amino acids. CDR3 nucleotide sequence: TGCAGTGCTAGACTAGCGGGAAGGACCGGGGAGCTGTTTTTT. This gives the protein CSARLAGRTGELFF.

This clonotype was counted a few times. The chain employs TRBV27 and TRBJ1-1; tentative D call: TRBD1 (5 bases). This CDR3 has 13 residues. Germline CDR1 reads MNHEY; CDR2 reads SMNVEV (reference sequence). The ends were cut back, 5 bases at V and 10 bases at J, with 17 bases in the middle. CDR3 amino acids: CASSLRDGHGAFF. CDR3 nucleotides: TGTGCCAGCAGTCTCCGGGACGGACACGGAGCTTTCTTT.

This clonotype appeared a few times. The chain employs TRBV12-3 or TRBV12-4 and TRBJ2-5; the match to TRBD1 covers 9 bases. The CDR3 runs 13 residues. Germline trimming cut 6 bases from V and 2 bases from J; bases unmatched to any gene: 1. CDR3 nucleotides: TGTGCCAGCAGGGGACAGGGACAAGAGACCCAGTACTTC. Its translation: CASRGQGQETQYF.

This clonotype was seen a few times. The V call is TRBV7-3, the J call TRBJ2-3; D uncertain. CDR3 length: 16 amino acids. The V end lost 5 bases, the J end lost 0 bases, and 15 bases lay between the germline ends. Germline values: CDR1 SGHTA, CDR2 FQGTGA. This chain's CDR3 is CASSPSLVSSTDTQYF. CDR3 DNA: TGTGCCAGCAGCCCAAGCCTAGTATCTAGCACAGATACGCAGTATTTT.

This sequence joins TRBV12-3 or TRBV12-4 and TRBJ1-4, with no clear D. CDR3 length: 14 amino acids. With 6 bases removed from V and 8 bases from J, the gap between germline ends came to 16 bases. CDR3: CASRISRTAEKLFF. The CDR3 DNA sequence: TGTGCCAGCAGGATTTCGAGGACGGCGGAAAAACTGTTTTTT.

The J gene is TRBJ1-1, the V gene TRBV12-3 or TRBV12-4; D unresolved. CDR3 size: 15 residues. Deletions cut 2 bases from V and 1 base from J, with 11 bases between. In DNA, the CDR3 is TGTGCCAGCAGTTTAAGGAAAGCGTCGAACACTGAAGCTTTCTTT. Translation: CASSLRKASNTEAFF.

This clonotype was detected only a few times. This chain connects TRBV9 to TRBJ1-2; weak D call: TRBD1 (5 bases). The CDR3 loop spans 16 amino acids. Per germline, CDR1 SGDLS and CDR2 YYNGEE. Deletions cut 2 bases from V and 4 bases from J, with 18 bases between. The CDR3 reads CASSVTSQRGGYGYTF. The CDR3 bases are TGTGCCAGCAGCGTTACTTCTCAAAGGGGCGGCTATGGCTACACCTTC.

The rearrangement links TRBV11-2 to TRBJ2-5; 7 bases agree with TRBD2. Germline trimming cut 5 bases from V and 5 bases from J; bases unmatched to any gene: 20. The length of the CDR3 is 18 residues. Germline assignment: CDR1 SGHAT and CDR2 FQNNGV. CDR3 sequence reads: CASSHTRGGGRGGETQYF. The DNA for the CDR3 is TGTGCCAGCAGCCATACACGTGGAGGCGGGAGAGGCGGGGAGACCCAGTACTTC.

This chain links TRBV7-9 with TRBJ2-2; D is ambiguous. Germline V gene data show CDR1 as SEHNR and CDR2 as FQNEAQ (reference sequence). V lost 2 bases to trimming and J lost 4 bases, with 11 bases between them. This CDR3 is 15 amino acids long. DNA of the CDR3: TGTGCCAGCAGCTTACTCCGGGCGTTCACCGGGGAGCTGTTTTTT. Encoded protein: CASSLLRAFTGELFF.

This clonotype was seen a handful of times. This sequence joins TRBV7-2 and TRBJ2-3, with D perhaps being TRBD1 or TRBD2 (5 bases each). Trimming shortened V by 5 bases and J by 4 bases, and 13 bases separated the two germline ends. The CDR3 contains 14 residues. The germline gives CDR1 SGHTA, CDR2 FQGNSA. The CDR3 region is CASSLSGASDTQYF. CDR3 nucleotide sequence: TGTGCCAGCAGCCTTTCCGGGGCCTCAGATACGCAGTATTTT. The full variable domain, rest sourced from reference TRBV7-2 and TRBJ2-3, is GAGVSQSPSNKVTEKGKDVELRCDPISGHTALYWYRQSLGQGLEFLIYFQGNSAPDKSGLPSDRFSAERTGGSVSTLTIQRTQQEDSAVYLCASSLSGASDTQYFGPGTRLTVL.

This clonotype was observed at least ten times. The CDR3, as DNA: TGTGCCAGCAGCATAGCGGGAGAACCGTCGCAGTTCTTC. This sequence encodes CASSIAGEPSQFF. This sequence joins TRBV12-3 or TRBV12-4 and TRBJ2-1, with TRBD2 matching 9 bases. V gave up 6 bases and J gave up 12 bases; unmatched junction bases: 9. The CDR3 is 13 amino acids.

This clonotype was seen a few times. V and J are TRBV19 and TRBJ1-1; D might be TRBD1 (5 bases). V lost 7 bases and J lost 8, with 17 bases in between. The CDR3 consists of 13 residues. Looked up from germline, CDR1 is LNHDA and CDR2 is SQIVND (reference sequence). The CDR3 nucleotides are TGTGCCAGTAAACAGGCCCCGGGGCCAGAAGCTTTCTTT. This gives the protein CASKQAPGPEAFF.

This clonotype was counted between two and nine times. The chain links TRBV20-1 to TRBJ2-2; 12 bases match TRBD2. The CDR3 totals 15 residues. Germline CDR1 reads DFQATT; CDR2 reads SNEGSKA (reference sequence). Trimming at V came to 2 bases and at J to 5 bases, leaving 3 bases not matched to a gene. DNA of the CDR3: TGCAGTGCTAGACTAGCGGGAGGGAGGACCGGGGAGCTGTTTTTT. Amino acid sequence: CSARLAGGRTGELFF.

This clonotype was recorded a few times. The J gene is TRBJ2-5, the V gene TRBV29-1; 9 bases agree with TRBD1. The germline gives CDR1 SQVTM, CDR2 ANQGSEA. This CDR3 spans 16 amino acids. The junction had 18 bases not matched to a gene; V was cut back by 7 bases and J by 6 bases. This CDR3 is CSAQNLKDRGGQTQYF. The CDR3 DNA reads TGCAGCGCCCAAAACCTTAAGGACAGGGGAGGTCAGACCCAGTACTTC.

This clonotype was counted a few times. This chain uses TRBV6-5 with TRBJ2-7; D may be TRBD1 (5 bases). V was shortened by 0 bases and J by 7 bases, with 19 bases between the two germline ends. CDR1 and CDR2 (germline): MNHEY, SVGAGI. The CDR3 has 16 residues. The chain's CDR3 is CASSYSLGHPFREQYF. The DNA for the CDR3 is TGTGCCAGCAGTTACTCCCTTGGACACCCTTTTCGGGAGCAGTACTTC.

This clonotype was recorded a few times. J is TRBJ2-7 and V is TRBV12-3 or TRBV12-4; 8 nucleotides match TRBD1. The CDR3 totals 12 residues. V shed 6 bases, J shed 6 bases, and the junction held 4 bases outside the gene matches. The CDR3 DNA reads TGTGCCAGCAGCTTCACAGGGGGCGAGCAGTACTTC. Translated, it gives CASSFTGGEQYF.

The table lists this clonotype with many counts. The CDR3 loop is CASSAGLSNEQFF. The CDR3, as DNA: TGTGCCAGCAGTGCCGGGCTTAGTAATGAGCAGTTCTTC. The chain uses TRBV12-3 or TRBV12-4 and TRBJ2-1; D remains ambiguous. The CDR3 totals 13 residues. The germline V and J ends were trimmed by 5 bases and 7 bases, with 12 bases remaining between them.